Given below is one TCR beta chain in context. Its antigen remains unidentified. This sample stems from a study of monozygotic twins with inflammatory bowel disease. Study-wide results and caveats: Researchers report that IBD patients shared fewer clonotypes with others than healthy twins, especially amid disease activity. The inverse Simpson measure of TCRbeta diversity was lower in IBD patients than in healthy co-twins. Evidence failed to back one strong IBD-linked signal or clonotype.

Using eight separate reactions per sample, the authors generated cDNA. Following a re-call of the 5' RACE reads, TCRdb has one entry per CDR3 protein and lacks DNA. This sample lists roughly 160,000 distinct CDR3 sequences; its ten largest clones have roughly 2.3%. Material for sequencing was blood. The clonotype originates from a human donor with ulcerative colitis or Crohn's disease, or a healthy co-twin of an affected twin (not recorded which).

CDR3: CSARDRTGFNEQFF. The chain recombines TRBV20-1 with TRBJ2-1; TCRdb lists TRBD1, though no DNA is available to test this call. Per germline, CDR1 DFQATT and CDR2 SNEGSKA (reference sequence). This CDR3 comprises 14 residues.